The TCR beta chain described here comes from a study of blood T cells in healthy people across ages. The second PCR ran about 6 to 12 cycles with a sample-barcoded 5' primer and J-beta primers. One entry per CDR3 protein results from TCRdb running MiXCR on the 5' RACE reads. The table includes approximately 810,000 distinct CDR3 sequences, around 34% detected once. Trimming removed 3 bases from V and 4 bases from J, with 13 bases in between. CDR1 is DFQATT and CDR2 is SNEGSKA in the germline V gene (reference sequence). CDR3 size: 14 residues. Study outcomes and limitations: A roughly linear age-dependent decrease characterized TCR beta diversity per million T cells.

This clonotype was detected only a few times. No antigen is known for it. The J gene is TRBJ2-1, the V gene TRBV20-1; perhaps TRBD1 as D (6 bases). The TCR sequence derives from a man aged 18 to 30 in good health. The sequencing input was blood. The CDR3 DNA follows: TGCAGTGCTAGTGGACAGACACGTTACAATGAGCAGTTCTTC. Amino acids: CSASGQTRYNEQFF.